Below are 25 T cell receptor beta chains sequenced from a single sample in a study of metastatic and nonmetastatic thyroid tumors. TCRdb re-called the PCR reads through MiXCR. This table has about 27,000 clones, 10% to 15% appearing once. Treatment of any kind had been given to no patient before thyroid surgery. Sequenced material: blood. These receptor sequences come from a female donor with papillary thyroid cancer or a benign thyroid nodule (not recorded which). Some clones in this sample may be carry-over from other donors' samples.

This clone occurred many times. The chain employs TRBV7-9 and TRBJ1-2; tentatively, D is TRBD1 (5 bases). The V gene lost 5 bases and the J gene lost 7 bases, with 20 bases spanning the gap. Germline V lookup: CDR1 SEHNR, CDR2 FQNEAQ (reference sequence). The CDR3 consists of 15 residues. CDR3 sequence (DNA): TGTGCCAGCAGCAACTCTCTACAGGCGGGGGGTGGCTACACCTTC. The encoded protein is CASSNSLQAGGGYTF.

This clone came up many times. V and J are TRBV20-1 and TRBJ2-3; D is ambiguous. The length of the CDR3 is 12 residues. CDR1 DFQATT and CDR2 SNEGSKA come from the germline V gene (reference sequence). Trimming removed 7 bases at V and 2 bases at J, with 10 bases between. CDR3 in amino acids: CSVGGNTDTQYF. The CDR3 nucleotides read TGCAGTGTAGGTGGGAACACAGATACGCAGTATTTT.

This clone was recorded at least ten times. Here the CDR3 reads CSARDHRNTEAFF. CDR3 nucleotides: TGCAGTGCTAGAGATCACCGGAACACTGAAGCTTTCTTT. V usage is TRBV20-1 and J usage is TRBJ1-1; D gene unclear. The CDR3 consists of 13 residues. CDR1 DFQATT and CDR2 SNEGSKA come from the germline V gene (reference sequence). The V and J ends lost 0 bases and 1 base respectively, with 6 bases between them.

Points on this clone: A much bigger clone sits one base away, suggesting this may be a read error. The chain couples TRBV30 to TRBJ1-2, with D hard to call. Germline lookup yields CDR1 GTSNPN and CDR2 SVGIG (reference sequence). Trimming took off 0 bases at V and 9 bases at J, with 17 bases between the two ends. CDR3 length equals 14 residues. In DNA form, the CDR3 reads TGTGCCTGGAGTGTAAGTTCTCCTGGAGGTAGCTACACCTTC. Translated, it gives CAWSVSSPGGSYTF. Full variable domain (outside the CDR3, taken from reference TRBV30 and TRBJ1-2): SQTIHQWPATLVQPVGSPLSLECTVEGTSNPNLYWYRQAAGRGLQLLFYSVGIGQISSEVPQNLSASRPQDRQFILSSKKLLLSDSGFYLCAWSVSSPGGSYTFGSGTRLTVV.

This clone was found a few times. The J gene is TRBJ1-1, the V gene TRBV15; tentatively, D is TRBD1 (5 bases). The CDR3 length is 14 residues. V lost 0 bases to trimming and J lost 5 bases, with 10 bases between them. CDR1 is LNHNV, CDR2 YYDKDF, per germline (reference sequence). The CDR3 sequence is CATSRDNKGTEAFF. The CDR3 DNA sequence: TGTGCCACCAGCAGAGATAACAAGGGGACTGAAGCTTTCTTT.

V usage is TRBV20-1 and J usage is TRBJ2-7; 12 bases are shared with TRBD2. Germline values: CDR1 DFQATT, CDR2 SNEGSKA (reference sequence). CDR3 length: 15 amino acids. Trimming removed 4 bases from V and 6 bases from J; junction bases left unmatched: 10. The CDR3 loop reads CSATGRGLAGGEQYF. In DNA, the CDR3 is TGCAGTGCTACTGGACGGGGACTAGCGGGTGGCGAGCAGTACTTC.

This clone was picked up many times. V gene TRBV13 combines with J gene TRBJ2-7, with 11 bases that match TRBD2. Germline values: CDR1 PRHDT, CDR2 FYEKMQ (reference sequence). After removal of 5 bases from V and 3 bases from J, the junction contained 9 bases not matched to a gene. The CDR3 extends over 16 amino acids. The DNA of the CDR3 is TGTGCCAGCAGCCTCCTCACGGGACTAGCGGACTACGAGCAGTACTTC. Translation gives CASSLLTGLADYEQYF.

The chain uses TRBV5-5 and TRBJ2-7; TRBD2 matches 7 bases. Per the germline V gene, CDR1 is SGHKS and CDR2 is YYEKEE (reference sequence). CDR3 length: 15 amino acids. The CDR3 loop is CASSPSGTYSFEQYV. Here the CDR3 DNA reads TGTGCCAGCAGCCCCAGCGGGACTTATTCCTTCGAGCAGTACGTC.

This clone was picked up a small number of times. This chain connects TRBV27 to TRBJ1-1, with a possible D match to TRBD1 (6 bases). The CDR3 length is 15 residues. Germline V CDR1 and CDR2: MNHEY, SMNVEV (reference sequence). Trimming took 0 bases from V and 5 from J, leaving 13 bases between them. For the CDR3, the DNA is TGTGCCAGCAGTTTATCATGGAGGGGGAATACTGAAGCTTTCTTT. Protein sequence: CASSLSWRGNTEAFF.

The genes are TRBV12-3 or TRBV12-4 and TRBJ2-2, with D maybe TRBD2 (5 bases). Deletions cut 3 bases from V and 6 bases from J, with 23 bases between. This CDR3 contains 18 residues. DNA for the CDR3: TGTGCCAGCAGTTTCTACACTTCTAGCTGGACGCCCCCCGGGGAGCTGTTTTTT. Residues: CASSFYTSSWTPPGELFF.

The V and J genes are TRBV4-2 and TRBJ2-7; 11 bases match TRBD2. With 4 bases clipped from V and 2 bases from J, the junction kept 1 base outside the gene matches. Germline V gene sequence: CDR1 LGHNA, CDR2 YNFKEQ. The CDR3 is 14 amino acids. The CDR3 coding sequence is TGTGCCAGCAGCCCGGGACTAGCGGCCTACGAGCAGTACTTC. This gives the protein CASSPGLAAYEQYF.

The V and J genes are TRBV11-2 and TRBJ2-1, with D maybe TRBD2 (6 bases). CDR3 length: 13 residues. Germline values: CDR1 SGHAT, CDR2 FQNNGV. V was trimmed by 5 bases and J by 6 bases, leaving 11 bases between them. As DNA, the CDR3 is TGTGCCAGCAGCGGACCGCGGGGCAATGAGCAGTTCTTC. Amino acids: CASSGPRGNEQFF.

This clone was detected many times. The rearrangement uses TRBV10-3 and TRBJ2-3; D is ambiguous. This CDR3 has 14 amino acids. Germline V gene sequence: CDR1 ENHRY, CDR2 SYGVKD. V gave up 9 bases and J gave up 1 base, with 14 bases separating them. The CDR3 is CAIKDVIRTDTQYF. The CDR3 region has the DNA TGTGCCATAAAGGACGTCATTCGCACAGATACGCAGTATTTT.

This clone counts as medium-sized (0.01 to 0.1%). V usage is TRBV6-5 and J usage is TRBJ2-7; 11 bases line up with TRBD2. CDR1 is MNHEY and CDR2 is SVGAGI in the germline V gene. The CDR3 totals 18 residues. With 0 bases clipped from V and 1 base from J, the junction kept 8 bases outside the gene matches. The CDR3 loop is CASSYSATSGRTSYEQYF. The CDR3 coding sequence is TGTGCCAGCAGTTACTCGGCCACTAGCGGGAGAACGTCCTACGAGCAGTACTTC.

This clone came up a few times. This clone may be a read error of a much larger clone one base away. V is TRBV12-3 or TRBV12-4 and J is TRBJ1-1; 8 nucleotides agree with TRBD1. The CDR3 covers 16 residues. This chain's CDR3 is CASSLGSGGMKTGAFF. DNA of the CDR3: TGTGCCAGCAGTTTAGGGTCAGGGGGCATGAAGACTGGAGCTTTCTTT.

In its sample, this clone was seen many times. The V and J genes are TRBV5-1 and TRBJ2-5, with a tentative D call TRBD1 (6 bases). The length of the CDR3 is 15 residues. Germline loops: CDR1 SGHRS, CDR2 YFSETQ. V lost 3 bases to trimming and J lost 7 bases, with 19 bases between them. In DNA form, the CDR3 reads TGCGCCAGCAGCTGGGACACCAGGGAATTAGGGACCCAGTACTTC. Amino acids: CASSWDTRELGTQYF.

This clone has at least ten counts. The chain recombines TRBV4-2 with TRBJ1-4; D call uncertain. The CDR3 contains 14 residues. Per germline, CDR1 LGHNA and CDR2 YNFKEQ. Deletions cut 5 bases from V and 3 bases from J, with 10 bases between. The chain's CDR3 is CASSSGEANEKLFF. DNA for the CDR3: TGTGCCAGCAGCAGTGGGGAAGCTAATGAAAAACTGTTTTTT.

This clone turned up a few times. The chain has TRBV12-3 or TRBV12-4 and TRBJ2-7; no definite D call. V lost 5 bases and J lost 5, with 10 bases in between. The length of the CDR3 is 12 residues. This chain's CDR3 is CASSKLIHEQYF. CDR3 coding DNA: TGTGCCAGCAGTAAGTTGATCCACGAGCAGTACTTC.

Many counts were recorded for this clone. This chain connects TRBV20-1 to TRBJ1-1, with D tentatively TRBD1 (6 bases). CDR3 size: 12 residues. The germline V gene encodes CDR1 DFQATT and CDR2 SNEGSKA (reference sequence). Trimming cost V 4 bases and J 7 bases, with 13 bases left between them. CDR3 residues: CSATKPDSEAFF. The DNA of the CDR3 is TGCAGTGCTACGAAACCGGACAGTGAAGCTTTCTTT.

In its sample, this clone was seen many times. The chain uses TRBV28 and TRBJ2-1, with 7 bases fitting TRBD2. CDR3 length: 19 residues. The germline gives CDR1 MDHEN, CDR2 SYDVKM. The V gene end was trimmed by 6 bases and the J gene end by 5 bases; junction bases not matched to a gene: 22. CDR3 DNA: TGTGCCAGCAGGGGAACCCTAGTAAAGAAGCGGGATATCAACAATGAGCAGTTCTTC. This translates into CASRGTLVKKRDINNEQFF.

This clone has only a few counts. The DNA of the CDR3 is TGTGCCAGCAGTTTCCCTAGCGGCGGGAGGAGAATCAATGAGCAGTTCTTC. Its protein is CASSFPSGGRRINEQFF. The chain is built from TRBV28 and TRBJ2-1, with 8 bases lining up with TRBD2. This CDR3 comprises 17 residues. Germline V gives CDR1 MDHEN, CDR2 SYDVKM. Germline trimming cut 3 bases from V and 6 bases from J; bases unmatched to any gene: 13.

Comments on this clone: The germline gene is not matched at one end of the junction; a read error may be the cause. The sample has other DNA sequences that encode this CDR3 too. This sequence joins TRBV20-1 and TRBJ2-5; 8 bases align to TRBD1. CDR1 and CDR2 from the germline V gene are DFQATT and SNEGSKA (reference sequence). CDR3 length: 13 residues. CDR3 residues: CSARDRGGGTQYF. Here the CDR3 DNA reads TGCAGTGCTCGAGACAGGGGCGGAGGTACCCAGTACTTC.

This clone has a count of ten or more. This chain connects TRBV7-2 to TRBJ2-3; D perhaps matches TRBD2 (6 bases). CDR1 and CDR2 from the germline V gene are SGHTA and FQGNSA. Trimming took 1 base from V and 2 from J, leaving 13 bases between them. The CDR3 is 16 amino acids. The CDR3: CASSLGASETTDTQYF. The CDR3 nucleotides are TGTGCCAGCAGCTTAGGGGCTAGCGAAACCACAGATACGCAGTATTTT. Drawing the rest from reference TRBV7-2 and TRBJ2-3, the complete variable domain is GAGVSQSPSNKVTEKGKDVELRCDPISGHTALYWYRQSLGQGLEFLIYFQGNSAPDKSGLPSDRFSAERTGGSVSTLTIQRTQQEDSAVYLCASSLGASETTDTQYFGPGTRLTVL.

This clone was detected many times. The rearrangement links TRBV30 to TRBJ2-3; no firm D call. Trimming removed 2 bases from V and 2 bases from J, with 5 bases in between. CDR1 GTSNPN and CDR2 SVGIG come from the germline V gene (reference sequence). This CDR3 comprises 12 residues. CDR3 amino acids: CAWSRTTDTQYF. CDR3 DNA sequence: TGTGCCTGGAGTAGGACCACAGATACGCAGTATTTT.

This clone was seen many times. The DNA of the CDR3 is TGTGCCACCAGTGAATCGGGCCCCTACAATGAGCAGTTCTTC. Translating it yields CATSESGPYNEQFF. The chain couples TRBV24-1 to TRBJ2-1, with D hard to call. The ends were cut back, 4 bases at V and 2 bases at J, with 8 bases in the middle. This CDR3 comprises 14 residues. Per the germline V gene, CDR1 is KGHDR and CDR2 is SFDVKD.